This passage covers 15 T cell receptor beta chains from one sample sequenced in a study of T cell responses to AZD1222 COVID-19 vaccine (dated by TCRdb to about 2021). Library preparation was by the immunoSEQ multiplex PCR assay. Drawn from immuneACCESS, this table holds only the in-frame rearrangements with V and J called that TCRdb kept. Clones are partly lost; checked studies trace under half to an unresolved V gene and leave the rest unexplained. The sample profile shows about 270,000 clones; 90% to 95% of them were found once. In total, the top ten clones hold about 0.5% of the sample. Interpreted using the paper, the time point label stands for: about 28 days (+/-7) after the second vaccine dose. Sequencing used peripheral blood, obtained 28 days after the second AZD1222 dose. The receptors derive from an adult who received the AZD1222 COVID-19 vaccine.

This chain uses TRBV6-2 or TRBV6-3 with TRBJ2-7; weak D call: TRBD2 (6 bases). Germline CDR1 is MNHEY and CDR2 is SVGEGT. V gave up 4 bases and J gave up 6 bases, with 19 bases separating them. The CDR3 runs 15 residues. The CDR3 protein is CASSLPGLAVPEQYF. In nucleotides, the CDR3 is TGTGCCAGCAGTTTACCGGGACTGGCCGTCCCCGAGCAGTACTTC.

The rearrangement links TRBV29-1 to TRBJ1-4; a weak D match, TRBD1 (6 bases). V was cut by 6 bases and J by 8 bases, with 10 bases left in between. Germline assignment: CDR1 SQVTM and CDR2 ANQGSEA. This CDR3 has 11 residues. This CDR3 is CSVRTGEKLFF. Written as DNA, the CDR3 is TGCAGCGTCAGAACAGGGGAAAAACTGTTTTTT.

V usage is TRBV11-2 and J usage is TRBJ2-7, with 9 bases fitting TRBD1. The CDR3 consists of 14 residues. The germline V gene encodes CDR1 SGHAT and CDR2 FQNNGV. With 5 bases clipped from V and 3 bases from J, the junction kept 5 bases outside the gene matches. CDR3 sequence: CASSPGTGIYEQYF. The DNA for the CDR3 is TGTGCCAGCAGCCCCGGGACAGGGATCTACGAGCAGTACTTC.

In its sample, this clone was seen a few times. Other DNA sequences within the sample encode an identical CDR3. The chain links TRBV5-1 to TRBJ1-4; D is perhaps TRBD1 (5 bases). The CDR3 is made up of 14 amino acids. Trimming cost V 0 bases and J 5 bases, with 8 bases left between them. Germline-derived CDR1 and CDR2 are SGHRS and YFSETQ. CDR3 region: CASSLEGSNEKLFF. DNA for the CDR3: TGCGCCAGCAGCTTGGAGGGGTCCAATGAAAAACTGTTTTTT.

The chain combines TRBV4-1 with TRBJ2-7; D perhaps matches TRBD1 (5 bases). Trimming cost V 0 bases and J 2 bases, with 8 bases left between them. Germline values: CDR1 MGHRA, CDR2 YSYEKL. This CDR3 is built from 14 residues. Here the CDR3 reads CASSQDRTTYEQYF. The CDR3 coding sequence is TGCGCCAGCAGCCAAGATAGGACAACCTACGAGCAGTACTTC.

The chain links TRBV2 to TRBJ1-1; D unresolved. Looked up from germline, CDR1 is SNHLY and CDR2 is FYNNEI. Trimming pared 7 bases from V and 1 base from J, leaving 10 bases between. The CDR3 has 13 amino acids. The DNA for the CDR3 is TGTGCCAGCATGCGGAGAGAGAACACTGAAGCTTTCTTT. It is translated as CASMRRENTEAFF. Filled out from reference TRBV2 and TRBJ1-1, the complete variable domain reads EPEVTQTPSHQVTQMGQEVILRCVPISNHLYFYWYRQILGQKVEFLVSFYNNEISEKSEIFDDQFSVERPDGSNFTLKIRSTKLEDSAMYFCASMRRENTEAFFGQGTRLTVV.

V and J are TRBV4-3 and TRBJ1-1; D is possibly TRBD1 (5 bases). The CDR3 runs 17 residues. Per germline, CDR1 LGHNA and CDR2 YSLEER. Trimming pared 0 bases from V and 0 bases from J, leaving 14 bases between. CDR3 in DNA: TGCGCCAGCAGCCAAGACGGATTAACAGGACTGAACACTGAAGCTTTCTTT. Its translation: CASSQDGLTGLNTEAFF.

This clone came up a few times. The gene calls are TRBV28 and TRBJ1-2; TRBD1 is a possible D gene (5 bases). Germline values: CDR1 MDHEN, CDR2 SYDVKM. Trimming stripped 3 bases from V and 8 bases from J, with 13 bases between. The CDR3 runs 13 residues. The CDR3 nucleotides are TGTGCCAGCAGTTTGGGCAGGGTCTCCGGCTACACCTTC. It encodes CASSLGRVSGYTF.

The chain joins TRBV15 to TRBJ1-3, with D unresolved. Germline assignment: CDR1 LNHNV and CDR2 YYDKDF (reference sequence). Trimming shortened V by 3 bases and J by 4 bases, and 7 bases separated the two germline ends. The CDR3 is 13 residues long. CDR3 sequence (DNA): TGTGCCACCAGCAGGCGGGCAGGAAACACCATATATTTT. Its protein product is CATSRRAGNTIYF.

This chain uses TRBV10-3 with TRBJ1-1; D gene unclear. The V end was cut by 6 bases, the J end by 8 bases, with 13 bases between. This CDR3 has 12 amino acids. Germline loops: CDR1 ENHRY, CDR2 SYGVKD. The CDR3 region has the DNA TGTGCCATCAGGGACCTAGGGAACGAAGCTTTCTTT. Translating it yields CAIRDLGNEAFF.

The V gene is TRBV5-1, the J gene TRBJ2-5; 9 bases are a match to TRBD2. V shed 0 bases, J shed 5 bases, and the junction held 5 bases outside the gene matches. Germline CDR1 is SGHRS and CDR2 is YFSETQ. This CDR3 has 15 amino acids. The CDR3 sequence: CASSLGPAGGETQYF. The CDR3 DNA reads TGCGCCAGCAGCTTGGGCCCAGCGGGAGGTGAGACCCAGTACTTC.

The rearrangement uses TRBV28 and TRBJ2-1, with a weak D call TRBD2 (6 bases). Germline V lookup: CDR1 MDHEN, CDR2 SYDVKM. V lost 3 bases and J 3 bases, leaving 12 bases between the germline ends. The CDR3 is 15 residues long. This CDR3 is CASSFTSGGYNEQFF. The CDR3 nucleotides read TGTGCCAGCAGTTTTACGTCCGGGGGCTACAATGAGCAGTTCTTC.

The CDR3 loop reads CASSEGLAGTYEQYF. CDR3 sequence (DNA): TGTGCCAGCAGCGAGGGGCTAGCGGGCACCTACGAGCAGTACTTC. The gene calls are TRBV9 and TRBJ2-7; 8 bases line up with TRBD2. The CDR3 loop spans 15 amino acids. J was trimmed by 2 bases and V by 3 bases; bases with no gene match: 7. In germline, CDR1 is SGDLS, CDR2 YYNGEE. The whole variable domain, filled in from reference TRBV9 and TRBJ2-7, reads DSGVTQTPKHLITATGQRVTLRCSPRSGDLSVYWYQQSLDQGLQFLIQYYNGEERAKGNILERFSAQQFPDLHSELNLSSLELGDSALYFCASSEGLAGTYEQYFGPGTRLTVT.

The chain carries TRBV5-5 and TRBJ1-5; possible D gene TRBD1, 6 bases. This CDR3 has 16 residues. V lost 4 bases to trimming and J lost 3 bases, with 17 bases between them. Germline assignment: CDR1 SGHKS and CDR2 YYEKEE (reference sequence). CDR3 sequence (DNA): TGTGCCAGCAGCGCCTGGACAGACGATATCAATCAGCCCCAGCATTTT. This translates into CASSAWTDDINQPQHF.

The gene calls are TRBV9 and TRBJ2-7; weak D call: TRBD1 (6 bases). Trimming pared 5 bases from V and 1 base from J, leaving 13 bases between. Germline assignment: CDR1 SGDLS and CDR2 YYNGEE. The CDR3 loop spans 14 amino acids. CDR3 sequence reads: CASSPNRDSYEQYF. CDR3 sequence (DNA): TGTGCCAGCAGTCCAAACAGGGATTCCTACGAGCAGTACTTC.